This T cell receptor beta chain came from a study of CD8 T cells in ankylosing spondylitis. TCRdb independently ran MiXCR on the 5' RACE reads; one entry per CDR3 protein. The sample has 100,000 or so distinct CDR3 sequences, about 8.1% seen once. Regarding the study as a whole: Previous work reported some of these motif variants in the synovial fluid and blood of reactive arthritis. Matched synovial fluid from ankylosing spondylitis patients was reported to be enriched for disease-linked clones. Apparently characteristic of ankylosing spondylitis blood was a TCR beta motif (about 8 highly homologous variants).

Regarding this clonotype: Its target is not known.

V gave up 1 base and J gave up 8 bases; unmatched junction bases: 10. The V gene's germline CDR1 is MGHRA and CDR2 YSYEKL. This CDR3 has 16 residues. The chain is built from TRBV4-1 and TRBJ2-1; 8 bases match TRBD2. Sequencing used blood, either unsorted or a sorted T cell fraction (not recorded which). The receptor was isolated from a male donor with ankylosing spondylitis. This chain's CDR3 is CASSQGVGLEGHEQFF. The CDR3 DNA reads as TGCGCCAGCAGCCAAGGAGTGGGACTAGAGGGCCATGAGCAGTTCTTC.